The 14 T cell receptor beta chains below were found in one sample sequenced in a study of T cell repertoires in cytomegalovirus infection. TCRdb re-called the reads through MiXCR, storing one row per CDR3 protein. The table shows approximately 500,000 distinct CDR3 sequences, with approximately 10% occurring only once. Material for sequencing was PBMCs. The receptor source for this set is a human donor in good health (CMV status not recorded). Some clones in this sample may be carry-over from other donors' samples.

This clonotype was seen at least ten times. V and J are TRBV28 and TRBJ2-3; D may be TRBD1 (5 bases). Germline assignment: CDR1 MDHEN and CDR2 SYDVKM. The CDR3 extends over 15 amino acids. Between the trimmed V and J ends, which lost 5 bases and 0 bases, there was a span of 12 bases. CDR3 amino acids: CASSLPGSSTDTQYF. For the CDR3, the DNA is TGTGCCAGCAGTCTGCCAGGGTCAAGCACAGATACGCAGTATTTT. The whole variable domain, remainder taken from reference TRBV28 and TRBJ2-3, is DVKVTQSSRYLVKRTGEKVFLECVQDMDHENMFWYRQDPGLGLRLIYFSYDVKMKEKGDIPEGYSVSREKKERFSLILESASTNQTSMYLCASSLPGSSTDTQYFGPGTRLTVL.

This clonotype has at least ten counts. The chain uses TRBV7-9 and TRBJ2-1; D assignment may be TRBD1 or TRBD2 (5 bases each). CDR1 and CDR2 from the germline V gene are SEHNR and FQNEAQ (reference sequence). V gave up 7 bases and J gave up 5 bases, with 18 bases separating them. The CDR3 extends over 15 amino acids. The CDR3 DNA reads as TGTGCCAGCACCTGGTTGGGGGTTGATAACAATGAGCAGTTCTTC. This sequence encodes CASTWLGVDNNEQFF.

In its sample, this clonotype was seen many times. The chain links TRBV7-8 to TRBJ1-5, with D tentatively TRBD1 (6 bases). From germline, CDR1 is SGHVS and CDR2 FQNEAQ. V gave up 0 bases and J gave up 3 bases, with 18 bases separating them. The CDR3 is made up of 18 amino acids. The CDR3 sequence is CASSLAPRNGQINQPQHF. DNA for the CDR3: TGTGCCAGCAGCTTAGCCCCGCGCAATGGACAGATCAATCAGCCCCAGCATTTT.

The genes are TRBV29-1 and TRBJ1-4, with D hard to call. V was pared by 0 bases and J by 6 bases, with 2 bases between. The CDR3 consists of 11 residues. CDR1 is SQVTM, CDR2 ANQGSEA, per germline. DNA for the CDR3: TGCAGCGTTGAAGAGGATGAAAAACTGTTTTTT. Translation gives CSVEEDEKLFF.

This clonotype was found many times. This rearrangement joins TRBV6-1 to TRBJ2-7; maybe TRBD1 (5 bases). Trimming removed 3 bases from V and 5 bases from J, with 14 bases in between. The CDR3 sequence is 14 residues long. CDR1 MNHNS and CDR2 SASEGT come from the germline V gene. The CDR3 coding sequence is TGTGCCAGCAGTGAGCAGGGCGAATTCCACGAGCAGTACTTC. Its translation: CASSEQGEFHEQYF.

The chain couples TRBV19 to TRBJ1-1; the D is unclear. V lost 2 bases, J lost 7 bases, and 5 bases lay in between. The CDR3 contains 11 residues. Germline loops: CDR1 LNHDA, CDR2 SQIVND (reference sequence). The CDR3 nucleotides are TGTGCCAGTAGTATAAGACATGAAGCTTTCTTT. Protein product: CASSIRHEAFF.

The chain is built from TRBV28 and TRBJ1-2, with unresolved D. The germline CDR1 and CDR2 sequences are MDHEN and SYDVKM. The CDR3 spans 11 residues. V was pared by 2 bases and J by 7 bases, with 5 bases between. CDR3 nucleotide sequence: TGTGCCAGCAGTTTAAGGCGTGGCTACACCTTC. This gives the protein CASSLRRGYTF.

This clonotype has a count of ten or more. V usage is TRBV7-9 and J usage is TRBJ2-7, with 8 nucleotides matching TRBD1. Germline loops: CDR1 SEHNR, CDR2 FQNEAQ (reference sequence). The CDR3 runs to 16 residues. The ends lost 5 bases at V and 0 bases at J; junction bases unmatched: 9. CDR3 loop: CASSKSSTGVSYEQYF. The CDR3 DNA is TGTGCCAGCAGCAAAAGTTCGACAGGGGTCTCCTACGAGCAGTACTTC.

Many counts were recorded for this clonotype. The chain has TRBV6-1 and TRBJ1-5, with a possible D match to TRBD1 (6 bases). Germline loops: CDR1 MNHNS, CDR2 SASEGT. The CDR3 contains 16 residues. The germline V and J ends were trimmed by 6 bases and 1 base, with 16 bases remaining between them. Here the CDR3 DNA reads TGTGCCAGCAGGCATAGACAGGACGGCAGCAATCAGCCCCAGCATTTT. It specifies CASRHRQDGSNQPQHF.

This clonotype occurred a few times. The V call is TRBV2, the J call TRBJ2-4; D is perhaps TRBD2 (5 bases). This CDR3 has 17 residues. The V gene's germline CDR1 is SNHLY and CDR2 FYNNEI. Trimming pared 3 bases from V and 0 bases from J, leaving 15 bases between. The CDR3 region is CASSDGGRVVAKNIQYF. CDR3 DNA sequence: TGTGCCAGCAGTGACGGCGGGCGGGTGGTAGCCAAAAACATTCAGTACTTC.

This clonotype appeared many times. The chain employs TRBV7-9 and TRBJ1-4, with D unclear. The V gene's germline CDR1 is SEHNR and CDR2 FQNEAQ (reference sequence). CDR3 length: 15 residues. The germline V and J ends were trimmed by 4 bases and 6 bases, with 15 bases remaining between them. CDR3 DNA: TGTGCCAGCAGCTCCACGGACGTCGGCGATGAAAAACTGTTTTTT. Its protein is CASSSTDVGDEKLFF. Together with reference TRBV7-9 and TRBJ1-4, the CDR3 gives the full variable domain: DTGVSQNPRHKITKRGQNVTFRCDPISEHNRLYWYRQTLGQGPEFLTYFQNEAQLEKSRLLSDRFSAERPKGSFSTLEIQRTEQGDSAMYLCASSSTDVGDEKLFFGSGTQLSVL.

This sequence joins TRBV3-1 and TRBJ2-7; D is possibly TRBD1 (5 bases). There are 13 residues in the CDR3. Germline V gene lookup returns CDR1 LGHDT and CDR2 YNNKEL (reference sequence). V lost 6 bases, J lost 5 bases, and 14 bases lay in between. The CDR3 loop reads CASSRQGTHEQYF. The CDR3 DNA reads as TGTGCCAGCAGTCGGCAGGGAACCCACGAGCAGTACTTC.

Ten or more counts support this clonotype. This chain joins TRBV6-6 and TRBJ2-1; D may be TRBD1 (6 bases). Germline CDR1 MNHNY, CDR2 SVGAGI (reference sequence). This CDR3 region has 19 residues. Trimming shortened V by 6 bases and J by 4 bases, and 28 bases separated the two germline ends. CDR3 amino acids: CASSGYSDSQVSIYNEQFF. CDR3 bases: TGTGCCAGCAGCGGATACTCGGACAGCCAGGTGTCCATTTACAATGAGCAGTTCTTC.

In its sample, this clonotype was seen many times. In DNA form, the CDR3 reads TGCGCCAGCGGAAGGGCACGGGGTAGGACTGGCTACACCTTC. Protein sequence: CASGRARGRTGYTF. The V call is TRBV4-1, the J call TRBJ1-2; the D is unclear. Trimming pared 8 bases from V and 7 bases from J, leaving 20 bases between. This CDR3 is 14 amino acids long. Germline assignment: CDR1 MGHRA and CDR2 YSYEKL.